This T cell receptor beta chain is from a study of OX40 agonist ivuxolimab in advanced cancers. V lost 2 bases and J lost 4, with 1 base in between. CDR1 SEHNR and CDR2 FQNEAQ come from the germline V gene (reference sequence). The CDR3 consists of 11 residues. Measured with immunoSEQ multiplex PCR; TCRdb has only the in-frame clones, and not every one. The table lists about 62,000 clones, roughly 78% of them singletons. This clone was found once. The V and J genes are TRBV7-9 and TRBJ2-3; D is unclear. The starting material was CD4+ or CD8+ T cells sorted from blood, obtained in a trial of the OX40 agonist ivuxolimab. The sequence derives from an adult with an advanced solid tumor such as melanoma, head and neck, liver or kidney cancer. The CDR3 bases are TGTGCCAGCAGCTTACCAGATACGCAGTATTTT. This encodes CASSLPDTQYF.